What follows is one T cell receptor beta chain and its context. Its antigen remains unidentified. A much larger clone lies one base from this, so it may be a read error. The data belong to a study of neurological immune-mediated disorders (dated by TCRdb to between 2018 and 2021). Looking at the study overall: Of the 35 or so multiple sclerosis patients, around 30 had relapsing-remitting MS and 3 had secondary progressive MS. Longitudinal HAM/TSP and healthy donors were sampled at 3 time-points each (roughly 3-40 month intervals). Using UMI-based sequencing, the study compared peripheral blood TCR-beta repertoires from patients with HTLV-I-associated myelopathy (HAM/TSP), patients with multiple sclerosis, and healthy controls. The cohort was made up of 60 to 75 subjects, consisting of some 14 HAM/TSP patients, around 35 multiple sclerosis patients and about 20 healthy controls. Longitudinal samples, technical triplicates and paired sorted CD4+ and CD8+ T-cell subsets, alongside PBMC samples, were included among the roughly 96 TCR-beta libraries.

Beyond this particular receptor, the publication reports: TCR clonal expansion was highest in HAM/TSP patients and lowest in MS patients, with MS patients falling below even healthy controls. The MS cluster showed no association with clinical or MRI features, and the authors stated that larger cohorts are needed. Repertoires from 18 of 34 MS patients were grouped by phylogenetic analysis into a cluster of related CDR3 sequences, suggesting a possible repertoire-level signature. Expanded clones from different subjects shared no identical CDR3 amino acid sequences, which suggests that TCR-beta repertoires were private in all groups.

cDNA was synthesized by template-switch 5'RACE using a primer carrying a 10-nucleotide random unique molecular identifier by which each TCR transcript was tagged. Every sequencing run covered 15-18 subjects and yielded more than 160 million TCR-beta sequences. The RNeasy kit was used for extraction of total RNA. Using the KAPA Real-time Library Amplification kit, TCR-beta VDJ regions were amplified with primers for the TCR constant region and the 5'RACE anchor. A first PCR added sample indexes and Illumina adaptors, after which a second PCR increased the library yield. After Ampure bead purification, the roughly 650 bp TCR product was size-selected on a 2% E-gel SizeSelection system. Library quality was checked on a Bioanalyzer, concentration was measured with Qubit, and libraries were quantified with the Kapa Library Quantification kit before pooling. An Illumina HiSeq 2500 sequenced the libraries paired-end 2 x 150 bp. To increase sequence diversity, roughly 24-31% phiX was spiked into each library pool. The authors' analysis ran thus. Quality-filtered reads were processed with the UMI-based MiGEC pipeline, which removed over 85% of raw TCR sequences during error correction. IMGT germline references were used for alignment of VDJ genes, and clonotypes were defined by a unique CDR3 amino acid sequence together with V-J genes. Clonal expansion, Shannon diversity and CDR3 relatedness (CalcPairwiseDistances, ClusterSamples) were evaluated with VDJtools, and phylogenetic trees were built with CLCbio workbench. Clones with at least 8 unique UMIs were defined as expanded, with this threshold being based on coefficient-of-variation modelling across technical triplicates. TCRdb cleaned the public reads at Q25 with fastp, built clones with MiXCR and kept in-frame beta chains. Rows with one shared CDR3 protein collapse into an entry with the most common genes and DNA. None of the V and J calls come from the authors' own analysis; TCRdb made them. In this sample the table shows fewer than 85,000 distinct CDR3 sequences, approximately 4.3% of which occur a single time. Clones ranked in the top ten supply more than 5% of the sample.

CDR3 length: 13 amino acids, cysteine to phenylalanine. Kept here is only the CDR3 DNA, which spans 39 bases and is read in frame from base 1. Between the V and J ends, shortened by 5 bases and 6 bases respectively, the junction contains 10 bases. As encoded in the germline V gene, CDR1 is SGHTA while CDR2 is FQGNSA. The time point label for this specimen denotes: longitudinal time-point 3. For unsorted PBMC libraries, 2 million PBMCs were used after storage in RNAlater at -80 degrees C until RNA extraction. Multiple sclerosis patients were enrolled in a US clinical protocol under which disease progression was evaluated by magnetic resonance imaging. Peripheral blood was subjected to Ficoll-Hypaque density gradient centrifugation to isolate PBMCs, which were then cryopreserved in liquid nitrogen.

Sequences were obtained from PBMCs. Here the chain combines TRBV7-2 and TRBJ2-2; tentative D gene TRBD1, with 6 bases matching. The receptor's source is a woman aged 55 to 70 with multiple sclerosis. The base sequence is TGTGCCAGCAGCCAGAAGGGGGCCGGGGAGCTGTTTTTT. Translated, this gives CASSQKGAGELFF.